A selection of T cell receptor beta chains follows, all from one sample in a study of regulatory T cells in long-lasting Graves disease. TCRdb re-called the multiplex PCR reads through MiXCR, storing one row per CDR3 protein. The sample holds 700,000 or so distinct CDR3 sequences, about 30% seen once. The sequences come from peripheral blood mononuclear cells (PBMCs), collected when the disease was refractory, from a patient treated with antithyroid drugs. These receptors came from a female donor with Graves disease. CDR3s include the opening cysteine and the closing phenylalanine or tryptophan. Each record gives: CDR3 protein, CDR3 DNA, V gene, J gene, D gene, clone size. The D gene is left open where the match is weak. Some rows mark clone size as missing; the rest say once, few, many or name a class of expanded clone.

CASSYNQLAKNIQYF	TGTGCCAGCAGTTATAACCAATTAGCCAAAAACATTCAGTACTTC	TRBV27	TRBJ2-4	-	-
CSAGSGRRDRGQNTEAFF	TGCAGTGCCGGTAGTGGGAGGAGGGACAGGGGGCAGAACACTGAAGCTTTCTTT	TRBV20-1	TRBJ1-1	TRBD1	-
CATSREQGLYNSPLHF	TGTGCCACCAGCAGGGAGCAGGGACTCTATAATTCACCCCTCCACTTT	TRBV15	TRBJ1-6	-	few
CASRNTVGDTEAFF	TGTGCCAGCAGAAACACGGTTGGGGACACTGAAGCTTTCTTT	TRBV6-1	TRBJ1-1	-	many
CASSSWVINVYGYTF	TGTGCCAGCAGTTCTTGGGTGATAAATGTCTATGGCTACACCTTC	TRBV12-3/TRBV12-4	TRBJ1-2	-	-
CASIGVGGYTEAFF	TGTGCCAGCATAGGGGTAGGGGGGTACACTGAAGCTTTCTTT	TRBV2	TRBJ1-1	-	many
CASSTEGARVNTEAFF	TGTGCCAGCAGCACAGAGGGGGCGAGGGTGAACACTGAAGCTTTCTTT	TRBV13	TRBJ1-1	TRBD1	-
CSAGSGPGLGEHTF	TGCAGTGCCGGATCCGGGCCCGGTTTGGGGGAACACACCTTC	TRBV20-1	TRBJ1-2	-	few
CASSLDSEAFF	TGTGCCAGCAGCCTTGACAGTGAAGCTTTCTTT	TRBV6-1	TRBJ1-1	-	many
CASSLSWVGETQYF	TGTGCCAGCAGTTTATCGTGGGTTGGGGAGACCCAGTACTTC	TRBV27	TRBJ2-5	-	-
CASSPRGVGGMNTEAFF	TGCGCCAGCAGCCCCAGGGGAGTCGGCGGCATGAACACTGAAGCTTTCTTT	TRBV5-1	TRBJ1-1	-	-
CASSLGPGQGNGYTF	TGTGCCAGCAGCTTAGGCCCGGGACAGGGTAACGGCTACACCTTC	TRBV7-9	TRBJ1-2	TRBD1	few
CAWSIGRGVGEKLFF	TGTGCCTGGAGTATTGGCAGGGGGGTAGGGGAAAAACTGTTTTTT	TRBV30	TRBJ1-4	TRBD1	-
CASRTWPGRGTSGNTIYF	TGTGCCAGCAGAACTTGGCCGGGACGCGGAACCTCTGGAAACACCATATATTTT	TRBV12-3/TRBV12-4	TRBJ1-3	-	-
CASSSPRQGVSYEQYF	TGTGCCAGCAGCTCTCCCCGACAGGGGGTGTCCTACGAGCAGTACTTC	TRBV6-1	TRBJ2-7	TRBD1	-
CSVDRDGAFF	TGCAGCGTAGACAGGGATGGAGCTTTCTTT	TRBV29-1	TRBJ1-1	TRBD1	few
CATSDPGQGAFF	TGTGCCACCAGTGACCCGGGACAGGGGGCTTTCTTT	TRBV24-1	TRBJ1-1	TRBD1	-
CASSPGTYTYEQYF	TGTGCCAGCAGCCCCGGGACTTATACCTACGAGCAGTACTTC	TRBV11-2	TRBJ2-7	-	many
CASGRGDREEETQYF	TGTGCTAGTGGCCGCGGGGACAGGGAAGAAGAGACCCAGTACTTC	TRBV12-5	TRBJ2-5	TRBD1	few
CSASKLDGPYEQYF	TGCAGTGCTAGTAAGTTGGACGGCCCCTACGAGCAGTACTTC	TRBV20-1	TRBJ2-7	-	many
CASSRTQWLTEAFF	TGTGCCAGTAGTAGGACCCAATGGCTCACTGAAGCTTTCTTT	TRBV19	TRBJ1-1	-	-
CASSIGAEAGYGYTF	TGTGCCAGTAGTATTGGGGCGGAGGCCGGCTATGGCTACACCTTC	TRBV19	TRBJ1-2	-	-
CASSQLGETQYF	TGTGCCAGCTCACAGTTAGGAGAGACCCAGTACTTC	TRBV18	TRBJ2-5	-	-
CSVDWGAYGYTF	TGCAGCGTTGATTGGGGGGCTTATGGCTACACCTTC	TRBV29-1	TRBJ1-2	-	-
CSARPRTSGTYEQYF	TGCAGTGCTAGACCGAGGACTAGCGGAACCTACGAGCAGTACTTC	TRBV20-1	TRBJ2-7	TRBD2	-
CASSRSGTSGREEQFF	TGTGCCAGCTCACGTTCCGGGACTAGCGGTAGGGAGGAGCAGTTCTTC	TRBV18	TRBJ2-1	TRBD2	-
CASGVGVWDEQYF	TGTGCCAGCGGAGTGGGGGTCTGGGACGAGCAGTACTTC	TRBV7-2	TRBJ2-7	-	few
CASSSGTRDVGNTIYF	TGTGCCAGCAGCTCAGGTACCCGGGACGTTGGAAACACCATATATTTT	TRBV7-9	TRBJ1-3	-	once
CASSMRDNYGYTF	TGTGCCAGTAGTATGCGGGACAACTATGGCTACACCTTC	TRBV19	TRBJ1-2	-	-
CAWGERGEQYF	TGTGCCTGGGGGGAGAGGGGCGAGCAGTACTTC	TRBV30	TRBJ2-7	-	few
CASSYSGTIGNTEAFF	TGTGCCAGCAGTTACTCGGGTACCATCGGGAACACTGAAGCTTTCTTT	TRBV6-5	TRBJ1-1	-	-
CASSQETGWTDTQYF	TGTGCCAGCAGCCAAGAAACAGGTTGGACAGATACGCAGTATTTT	TRBV3-1	TRBJ2-3	-	-
CASSEGQANYGYTF	TGTGCCAGCAGCGAGGGACAGGCTAACTATGGCTACACCTTC	TRBV5-1	TRBJ1-2	TRBD1	-
CASSYSGASGFSYEQYF	TGTGCCAGCAGTTACTCCGGGGCTAGCGGATTCTCCTACGAGCAGTACTTC	TRBV6-5	TRBJ2-7	TRBD2	-
CASSPRDRGSYEQYF	TGTGCCAGCAGCCCTCGGGACAGGGGATCCTACGAGCAGTACTTC	TRBV12-3/TRBV12-4	TRBJ2-7	TRBD1	many
CSAEVGRRPGNTIYF	TGCAGCGCCGAAGTTGGCAGGCGTCCTGGAAACACCATATATTTT	TRBV29-1	TRBJ1-3	-	-
CASSYPTSSEENEQFF	TGTGCCAGCAGTTACCCCACTAGCAGTGAAGAGAATGAGCAGTTCTTC	TRBV6-2/TRBV6-3	TRBJ2-1	-	few
CASSSSGDYGYTF	TGTGCCAGCAGTTCCTCAGGGGACTATGGCTACACCTTC	TRBV7-9	TRBJ1-2	-	few
CSARDMVYEQYF	TGCAGTGCTAGAGATATGGTCTACGAGCAGTACTTC	TRBV20-1	TRBJ2-7	-	-
CASSTTGPEGGYTF	TGCGCCAGCAGCACCACAGGCCCAGAGGGTGGCTACACCTTC	TRBV5-1	TRBJ1-2	-	-
CASKYGGYSPLHF	TGTGCCAGCAAATACGGAGGTTATTCACCCCTCCACTTT	TRBV12-3/TRBV12-4	TRBJ1-6	-	-
CASRIDRGYGYTF	TGTGCCAGCAGGATCGACAGGGGTTATGGCTACACCTTC	TRBV6-1	TRBJ1-2	TRBD1	many
CASSYGQGKTEAFF	TGTGCCAGCAGCTATGGACAGGGAAAAACTGAAGCTTTCTTT	TRBV3-1	TRBJ1-1	TRBD1	-
CASIPDRQSPLHF	TGTGCCAGCATCCCGGACAGGCAATCACCCCTCCACTTT	TRBV2	TRBJ1-6	TRBD1	-
CASSFSTYYEQYF	TGTGCCAGCAGTTTCTCTACCTACTACGAGCAGTACTTC	TRBV28	TRBJ2-7	-	-
CSVYLATNEKLFF	TGCAGCGTTTATCTGGCAACTAATGAAAAACTGTTTTTT	TRBV29-1	TRBJ1-4	-	-